This TCR beta chain was sequenced during a study of patients with pleural tuberculosis (TCRdb year 2014). This clonotype was seen repeatedly, ten times or more. Its binding antigen is unknown. Per-nucleotide qualities are absent, and no much larger clonotype sits a single base away. Sequencing was performed on an Illumina Genome Analyzer IIx. The public reads were reprocessed in TCRdb via fastp at Q25 and MiXCR, keeping in-frame beta chains. Here each entry gathers all rows of one CDR3 protein and keeps the most common genes and DNA. A total of about 29,000 distinct CDR3 sequences appear in this sample, approximately 20% of them only once. Roughly 3.4% of the sample is taken by the ten largest. Unmatched junction bases come to 5, with V trimmed by 3 bases and J by 8 bases. Including cysteine and phenylalanine, the CDR3 has 14 amino acids. Only the CDR3 region is kept as DNA, spanning 42 bases read in frame from base 1.

This receptor was obtained from a human donor with pleural tuberculosis. Material: peripheral blood. The V and J segments used are TRBV12-3 or TRBV12-4 and TRBJ1-3; 9 central nucleotides agree with TRBD1. CDR3 region: CASSLGQGVHTIYF. The sequence in DNA is TGTGCCAGCAGTTTGGGACAGGGTGTGCACACCATATATTTT.